This note documents a single TCR beta chain sequence. A J-beta primer mix and a sample-barcoded 5' primer were used in a second PCR of about 7 to 11 cycles. Each CDR3 protein gets one entry after TCRdb re-called the 5' RACE reads with MiXCR. The sample has hundreds of thousands of distinct CDR3 sequences, approximately 31% seen once; the top ten hold 15%. Germline assignment: CDR1 SGDLS and CDR2 YYNGEE. There are 14 residues in the CDR3. V lost 3 bases and J lost 4, with 11 bases in between. This sample was included in a study of blood T cells in healthy people across ages. The chain recombines TRBV9 with TRBJ1-5, with D unresolved. Sequencing was carried out using blood. The receptor's source is a woman at least 80 years old in good health. In DNA, the CDR3 is TGTGCCAGCAGCGCCCAGGCCCAAAATCAGCCCCAGCATTTT. This sequence encodes CASSAQAQNQPQHF. The variable domain in full, with the rest retrieved from reference TRBV9 and TRBJ1-5, is DSGVTQTPKHLITATGQRVTLRCSPRSGDLSVYWYQQSLDQGLQFLIQYYNGEERAKGNILERFSAQQFPDLHSELNLSSLELGDSALYFCASSAQAQNQPQHFGDGTRLSIL.